Following are 27 T cell receptor beta chains from one sample sequenced in a study of blood T cell repertoires in COVID-19. This table comes from immunoSEQ multiplex PCR, and its TCRdb copy is limited to in-frame clones, with some not included. The sample shows roughly 140,000 clones, around 82% of them seen only once. Material for sequencing was peripheral blood. These receptors were obtained from a human donor in a cohort sampled during active COVID-19.

CDR3: CSATTQAAQFF. The CDR3 coding sequence is TGCAGTGCTACCACACAGGCTGCGCAGTTCTTC. The chain carries TRBV20-1 and TRBJ2-1, with D possibly being TRBD1 (5 bases). The CDR3 contains 11 residues. Trimming took off 4 bases at V and 12 bases at J, with 13 bases between the two ends. Germline lookup yields CDR1 DFQATT and CDR2 SNEGSKA (reference sequence).

The chain combines TRBV18 with TRBJ1-1; D ambiguous. V was trimmed by 3 bases and J by 1 base, leaving 12 bases between them. The CDR3 is 15 amino acids. Germline V gene sequence: CDR1 KGHSH, CDR2 LQKENI. The CDR3 sequence is CASSPPGGWNTEAFF. In DNA, the CDR3 is TGTGCCAGCTCACCCCCTGGAGGGTGGAACACTGAAGCTTTCTTT.

This clone appeared a few times. The CDR3 DNA reads as TGTGCCAGCAGCCAACTAGCGGGGGCCTACGAGCAGTACTTC. Translating it yields CASSQLAGAYEQYF. The chain carries TRBV3-1 (or the pseudogene TRBV3-2) and TRBJ2-7, with TRBD2 matching 10 bases. Germline CDR1 LGHDT, CDR2 YNNKEL (reference sequence). The CDR3 consists of 14 residues. Trimming at V came to 2 bases and at J to 2 bases, leaving 0 bases not matched to a gene.

This clone was observed a few times. The CDR3 DNA reads TGCGCCAGCAGCTTTGGGGCAGAACAGTTCTTC. Its protein product is CASSFGAEQFF. This chain joins TRBV5-1 and TRBJ2-1; D might be TRBD1 (5 bases). The CDR3 consists of 11 residues. The germline V gene encodes CDR1 SGHRS and CDR2 YFSETQ. V gave up 2 bases and J gave up 13 bases, with 10 bases separating them.

The V and J genes are TRBV5-5 and TRBJ2-3, with D maybe TRBD1 (5 bases). The V gene's germline CDR1 is SGHKS and CDR2 YYEKEE (reference sequence). The CDR3 contains 14 residues. V was shortened by 0 bases and J by 4 bases, with 9 bases between the two germline ends. The CDR3 spells CASSLARVADTQYF. CDR3 coding DNA: TGTGCCAGCAGCTTGGCCAGGGTAGCAGATACGCAGTATTTT.

About this clone: A read error may account for a junction end that differs from germline. This rearrangement joins TRBV7-7 to TRBJ2-2, with TRBD2 matching over 7 bases. The germline CDR1 and CDR2 sequences are SSHAT and FNYEAQ (reference sequence). The CDR3 loop spans 14 amino acids. CDR3 residues: CASSPHTSAGELFF. DNA of the CDR3: TGTGCTAGCAGTCCTCATACTAGCGCCGGGGAGCTGTTTTTT. The variable domain in full, completed from reference TRBV7-7 and TRBJ2-2, reads GAGVSQSPRYKVTKRGQDVTLRCDPISSHATLYWYQQALGQGPEFLTYFNYEAQPDKSGLPSDRFSAERPEGSISTLTIQRTEQRDSAMYRCASSPHTSAGELFFGEGSRLTVL.

The chain carries TRBV18 and TRBJ2-7, with TRBD1 as a possible D gene (5 bases). V shed 1 base and J shed 6 bases, with 10 bases lying between them. Germline V CDR1 and CDR2: KGHSH, LQKENI. The CDR3 loop spans 13 amino acids. The CDR3 is CASSPRREGEQYF. The CDR3 DNA reads as TGTGCCAGCTCACCACGCAGGGAAGGCGAGCAGTACTTC. The variable domain in full, completed from reference TRBV18 and TRBJ2-7, reads NAGVMQNPRHLVRRRGQEARLRCSPMKGHSHVYWYRQLPEEGLKFMVYLQKENIIDESGMPKERFSAEFPKEGPSILRIQQVVRGDSAAYFCASSPRREGEQYFGPGTRLTVT.

This clone was observed a handful of times. The genes are TRBV5-1 and TRBJ2-2, with 10 bases fitting TRBD1. V lost 4 bases, J lost 7 bases, and 7 bases stayed unmatched. Germline assignment: CDR1 SGHRS and CDR2 YFSETQ. The CDR3 has 15 residues. The CDR3 spells CASSGDRGGIGELFF. Here the CDR3 DNA reads TGCGCCAGCAGCGGGGACAGGGGAGGTATCGGGGAGCTGTTTTTT.

V is TRBV11-2 and J is TRBJ1-1, with TRBD1 matching over 7 bases. Germline V gives CDR1 SGHAT, CDR2 FQNNGV. V dropped 5 bases and J dropped 6; count of bases not matched to a gene: 6. The CDR3 sequence is 13 residues long. CDR3 loop: CASSLRGYSEAFF. Written as DNA, the CDR3 is TGTGCCAGCAGCCTCAGGGGGTACTCTGAAGCTTTCTTT.

The J gene is TRBJ2-3, the V gene TRBV6-4, with 10 bases lining up with TRBD2. Germline trimming cut 5 bases from V and 2 bases from J; bases unmatched to any gene: 4. CDR1 MRHNA and CDR2 SNTAGT come from the germline V gene. CDR3 length: 15 amino acids. CDR3 sequence (DNA): TGTGCCAGCAGTAAAACTAGCGGGGACACAGATACGCAGTATTTT. Translating it yields CASSKTSGDTDTQYF.

The chain links TRBV11-3 to TRBJ2-1; D perhaps matches TRBD2 (6 bases). This CDR3 region has 15 residues. V was trimmed by 5 bases and J by 0 bases, leaving 11 bases between them. CDR1 and CDR2 (germline): SGHNT, YENEEA. CDR3 region: CASSRDGSSYNEQFF. The CDR3 bases are TGTGCCAGCAGCCGGGACGGGAGCTCCTACAATGAGCAGTTCTTC.

This clone showed up just once. The chain is built from TRBV10-3 and TRBJ2-7; 9 bases line up with TRBD1. Losses at the gene ends were 5 bases for V and 1 base for J; bases not matched to a gene: 6. The CDR3 consists of 15 residues. The germline CDR1 and CDR2 sequences are ENHRY and SYGVKD. The CDR3 DNA reads as TGTGCCATCAGTTCACCGGGACAGGGTTCCTACGAGCAGTACTTC. Translation gives CAISSPGQGSYEQYF.

The chain has TRBV7-9 and TRBJ1-2; 7 nucleotides line up with TRBD1. J gave up 1 base and V 6 bases, and 5 bases lay outside the gene matches. This CDR3 spans 14 amino acids. CDR1 is SEHNR and CDR2 is FQNEAQ in the germline V gene (reference sequence). The CDR3 DNA reads TGTGCCAGCAGTCGGGACAGCCATAACTATGGCTACACCTTC. As protein: CASSRDSHNYGYTF.

J is TRBJ1-5 and V is TRBV7-2; 10 bases line up with TRBD1. The CDR3 length is 14 residues. V trimming: 5 bases; J trimming: 11 bases; junction bases outside the gene matches: 9. Germline V gene sequence: CDR1 SGHTA, CDR2 FQGNSA. DNA for the CDR3: TGTGCCAGCAGCCTAGGACAGGGGGATGGGGCCCAGCATTTT. It specifies CASSLGQGDGAQHF.

V is TRBV7-3 and J is TRBJ1-2; 11 nucleotides line up with TRBD1. J was trimmed by 7 bases and V by 6 bases; bases with no gene match: 10. The CDR3 loop spans 15 amino acids. Germline CDR1 SGHTA, CDR2 FQGTGA. The CDR3 loop is CASSPGTGGISGYTF. As DNA, the CDR3 is TGTGCCAGCAGTCCCGGGACAGGGGGAATAAGTGGCTACACCTTC. The variable domain in full, with the rest retrieved from reference TRBV7-3 and TRBJ1-2, is GAGVSQTPSNKVTEKGKYVELRCDPISGHTALYWYRQSLGQGPEFLIYFQGTGAADDSGLPNDRFFAVRPEGSVSTLKIQRTERGDSAVYLCASSPGTGGISGYTFGSGTRLTVV.

Comments on this clone: Other DNA sequences within the sample encode an identical CDR3. The chain has TRBV28 and TRBJ1-3, with 9 positions matching TRBD1. Germline lookup yields CDR1 MDHEN and CDR2 SYDVKM. The CDR3 is 15 amino acids. Trimming at V came to 6 bases and at J to 0 bases, leaving 3 bases not matched to a gene. The CDR3 is CASSLTGGSGNTIYF. The CDR3 bases are TGTGCCAGCAGCCTGACAGGGGGCTCTGGAAACACCATATATTTT.

This clone showed up just a few times. CDR3 region: CSVASVGTEAFF. CDR3 nucleotides: TGCAGCGTTGCTAGTGTGGGCACTGAAGCTTTCTTT. The J gene is TRBJ1-1, the V gene TRBV29-1; D is uncertain. Between the trimmed V and J ends, which lost 4 bases and 4 bases, there was a span of 10 bases. CDR1 and CDR2 (germline): SQVTM, ANQGSEA. The CDR3 is 12 amino acids.

The V call is TRBV2, the J call TRBJ1-1; D unclear. The length of the CDR3 is 15 residues. Looked up from germline, CDR1 is SNHLY and CDR2 is FYNNEI. The germline V and J ends were trimmed by 5 bases and 0 bases, with 13 bases remaining between them. The DNA of the CDR3 is TGTGCCAGCAGTATCAGGATTTCTATGAACACTGAAGCTTTCTTT. Protein sequence: CASSIRISMNTEAFF. The full variable domain, with the rest looked up from reference TRBV2 and TRBJ1-1, is EPEVTQTPSHQVTQMGQEVILRCVPISNHLYFYWYRQILGQKVEFLVSFYNNEISEKSEIFDDQFSVERPDGSNFTLKIRSTKLEDSAMYFCASSIRISMNTEAFFGQGTRLTVV.

The V gene is TRBV27, the J gene TRBJ2-5; 10 bases agree with TRBD1. CDR1 is MNHEY and CDR2 is SMNVEV in the germline V gene (reference sequence). This CDR3 has 16 amino acids. After removal of 6 bases from V and 5 bases from J, the junction contained 12 bases not matched to a gene. The CDR3 DNA is TGTGCCAGCAGAGCCGGGAGACAGGGGGCGAAGGAGACCCAGTACTTC. As protein: CASRAGRQGAKETQYF.

The chain combines TRBV3-1 (or the pseudogene TRBV3-2) with TRBJ2-7; no definite D call. The CDR3 covers 12 residues. Germline V gene sequence: CDR1 LGHDT, CDR2 YNNKEL (reference sequence). The V end lost 0 bases, the J end lost 3 bases, and 3 bases lay between the germline ends. CDR3 bases: TGTGCCAGCAGCCAAGACAGCTACGAGCAGTACTTC. Translation: CASSQDSYEQYF.

This chain joins TRBV7-9 and TRBJ2-5; D remains ambiguous. V shed 0 bases and J shed 7 bases, with 15 bases lying between them. This CDR3 spans 15 amino acids. Germline assignment: CDR1 SEHNR and CDR2 FQNEAQ (reference sequence). The CDR3 protein is CASSLAFGPGVTQYF. CDR3 bases: TGTGCCAGCAGCTTAGCGTTCGGCCCGGGTGTGACCCAGTACTTC. The entire variable domain, with the rest obtained from reference TRBV7-9 and TRBJ2-5, is as follows: DTGVSQNPRHKITKRGQNVTFRCDPISEHNRLYWYRQTLGQGPEFLTYFQNEAQLEKSRLLSDRFSAERPKGSFSTLEIQRTEQGDSAMYLCASSLAFGPGVTQYFGPGTRLLVL.

V gene TRBV5-4 combines with J gene TRBJ2-5; 7 bases fit TRBD2. Germline CDR1 and CDR2: SGHNT and YYREEE (reference sequence). This CDR3 is built from 15 residues. With 4 bases clipped from V and 0 bases from J, the junction kept 6 bases outside the gene matches. In DNA, the CDR3 is TGTGCCAGCAGCCCCCTGGCGGGGGACCAAGAGACCCAGTACTTC. Its translation is CASSPLAGDQETQYF.

This chain links TRBV19 with TRBJ2-7; tentative D call: TRBD2 (5 bases). The CDR3 is made up of 17 amino acids. Looked up from germline, CDR1 is LNHDA and CDR2 is SQIVND (reference sequence). V was cut by 4 bases and J by 1 base, with 20 bases left in between. CDR3 loop: CASSSGILYSASYEQYF. CDR3 DNA: TGTGCCAGTAGTAGCGGAATACTCTATAGCGCATCCTACGAGCAGTACTTC.

The rearrangement links TRBV7-2 to TRBJ2-1, with TRBD2 identical over 14 bases. V dropped 5 bases and J dropped 4; count of bases not matched to a gene: 10. The CDR3 is made up of 18 amino acids. Germline CDR1 SGHTA, CDR2 FQGNSA. The CDR3 DNA sequence: TGTGCCAGCAGCACCGGACTAGCGGGGGGACCGGGGTACAATGAGCAGTTCTTC. This gives the protein CASSTGLAGGPGYNEQFF.

The V and J genes are TRBV5-1 and TRBJ1-6, with 8 bases that match TRBD1. The CDR3 sequence is 15 residues long. Germline trimming cut 0 bases from V and 9 bases from J; bases unmatched to any gene: 5. Looked up from germline, CDR1 is SGHRS and CDR2 is YFSETQ. The CDR3 DNA reads TGCGCCAGCAGCTTGGCGACAGGGGTTGTTTCACCCCTCCACTTT. Translating it yields CASSLATGVVSPLHF.

The chain uses TRBV5-4 and TRBJ2-3; perhaps TRBD1 as D (6 bases). The CDR3 extends over 15 amino acids. The V end was cut by 5 bases, the J end by 2 bases, with 15 bases between. In germline, CDR1 is SGHNT, CDR2 YYREEE (reference sequence). CDR3 nucleotides: TGTGCCAGCAGGCTCCCGGACAGAGACACAGATACGCAGTATTTT. Its protein product is CASRLPDRDTDTQYF.

This clone was recorded a few times. V is TRBV13 and J is TRBJ1-2; D might be TRBD1 (5 bases). The CDR3 totals 14 residues. The germline V and J ends were trimmed by 7 bases and 4 bases, with 16 bases remaining between them. CDR1 is PRHDT, CDR2 FYEKMQ, per germline (reference sequence). CDR3 in amino acids: CASTRFGGRYGYTF. In DNA form, the CDR3 reads TGTGCCAGCACCCGATTCGGGGGTCGCTATGGCTACACCTTC.